This TCR beta chain was profiled in a study of T cells after yellow fever vaccination. This clonotype was counted only a few times. As yet, its antigen is unknown. Notes on the study in general: One caveat is that FACS-sorted repertoires could contain abundant clonotypes contaminating from the bulk population.

V dropped 7 bases and J dropped 4; count of bases not matched to a gene: 3. In germline, CDR1 is SGDLS, CDR2 YYNGEE. The CDR3 has 13 amino acids. MiXCR, run by TCRdb on the 5' RACE reads, gives a single entry per CDR3 protein. The sample lists approximately 300,000 distinct CDR3 sequences, about 10% occurring once. Sequences were derived from CD4+ T cells sorted from PBMCs, sampled 45 days after the yellow fever booster vaccination. The sequence came from a man aged 18 to 29 who received the YFV17D yellow fever vaccine. This chain connects TRBV9 to TRBJ1-2, with TRBD1 matching 11 bases. CDR3: CASGQGAGYGYTF. The CDR3 DNA follows: TGTGCCAGCGGACAGGGGGCCGGCTATGGCTACACCTTC.